This T cell receptor (beta chain) was documented in a study of T cells after yellow fever vaccination. Study-level results: Few clonotypes appeared in both CD4 and CD8 compartments.

As concerns this clonotype: A much bigger clone sits one base away, suggesting this may be a read error. Because it lacks the conserved phenylalanine or tryptophan at the end, this CDR3 is likely a read error.

The germline CDR1 and CDR2 sequences are DFQATT and SNEGSKA (reference sequence). V gave up 0 bases and J gave up 7 bases, with 6 bases separating them. The CDR3 runs to 11 residues. As TCR cDNA was made by 5'RACE template switching, a universal primer site and UMIs were added. TCRdb reprocessed the 5' RACE reads via MiXCR and lists one record per CDR3 protein. The repertoire includes 50,000 or so distinct CDR3 sequences, around 6.7% of them detected once, and more than 20% sits in the top ten. The chain links TRBV20-1 to TRBJ2-5; D unresolved. The source of this sequence is a young man who received the YFV17D yellow fever vaccine. Material: CD8+ T cells not binding an NS4B(214-222) dextramer, sorted from PBMCs, obtained roughly 47 days after the first yellow fever vaccination. The CDR3 here is CSARDMATQYS. As DNA, the CDR3 is TGCAGTGCTAGAGATATGGCGACCCAGTACTCC.